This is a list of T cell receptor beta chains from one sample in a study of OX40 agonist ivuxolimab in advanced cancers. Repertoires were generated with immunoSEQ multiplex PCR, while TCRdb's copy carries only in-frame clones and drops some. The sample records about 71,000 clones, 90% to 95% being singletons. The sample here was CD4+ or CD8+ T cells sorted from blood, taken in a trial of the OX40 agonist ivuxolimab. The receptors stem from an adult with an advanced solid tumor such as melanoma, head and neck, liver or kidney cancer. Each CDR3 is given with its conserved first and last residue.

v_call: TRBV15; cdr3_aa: CATSRLGDTGELFF
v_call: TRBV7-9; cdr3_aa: CASSLADYEQYF
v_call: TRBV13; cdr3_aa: CASSSASDGGELFF
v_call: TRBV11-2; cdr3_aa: CASSQTFSSSHTDTQYF
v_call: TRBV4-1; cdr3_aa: CASSQDVGVLYEQYF
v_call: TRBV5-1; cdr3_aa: CASSLVPREATDTQYF
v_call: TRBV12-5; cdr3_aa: CASGLGLNNEQFF
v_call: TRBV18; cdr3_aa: CASSPIASNQPQHF
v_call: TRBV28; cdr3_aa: CASSLLDPAVSGELFF
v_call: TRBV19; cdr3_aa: CASMSQGVIDQPQHF